Following are 14 T cell receptor beta chains from one sample sequenced in a study of CD8+ T cells in alopecia areata (dated by TCRdb to 2016 to 2019). Receptor libraries were prepared by the immunoSEQ multiplex PCR assay. To provide template for TCR sequencing, every sample had RNA extracted and reverse transcribed into cDNA. This is the immuneACCESS table as TCRdb keeps it, with only in-frame sequences that have V and J called. A part of the clones is gone; compared with another copy, unresolved V genes explain less than half, and the rest is unexplained. The sample table records approximately 130,000 clones; approximately 60% of these occur just once. The ten largest clones represent 5.7% of the sample. The time point label, as the study defines it: around 4 weeks on oral tofacitinib. The sample's treatment or condition label is to be understood as: oral pan-JAK inhibitor, 5-10 mg twice daily.

The material sequenced was CD4+ T cells sorted from blood, taken at week 4, from a patient treated with tofacitinib. These TCRs come from a human donor with alopecia areata.

The chain uses TRBV6-6 and TRBJ2-3; D is unresolved. The CDR3 contains 13 residues. Germline V CDR1 and CDR2: MNHNY, SVGAGI (reference sequence). The ends were cut back, 4 bases at V and 0 bases at J, with 5 bases in the middle. DNA of the CDR3: TGTGCCAGCAGTTTGTATAGCACAGATACGCAGTATTTT. Protein sequence: CASSLYSTDTQYF.

This clone occurred once. This chain links TRBV9 with TRBJ2-5; 10 bases are shared with TRBD1. CDR1 is SGDLS, CDR2 YYNGEE, per germline. The CDR3 has 15 amino acids. Trimming took 4 bases from V and 5 from J; bases not matched to a gene: 8. For the CDR3, the DNA is TGTGCCAGCAGCCATGGGACAGGGGAGTGGGAGACCCAGTACTTC. It codes for CASSHGTGEWETQYF.

This chain joins TRBV2 and TRBJ1-2; no clear D. V shed 4 bases and J shed 4 bases, with 7 bases lying between them. CDR1 is SNHLY and CDR2 is FYNNEI in the germline V gene. This CDR3 is 12 amino acids long. CDR3 bases: TGTGCCAGCAGTGCGCAGCGCTATGGCTACACCTTC. Amino acids: CASSAQRYGYTF.

The chain couples TRBV5-4 to TRBJ2-5, with 7 positions matching TRBD1. This CDR3 is 14 amino acids long. Germline CDR1 is SGHNT and CDR2 is YYREEE (reference sequence). V shed 4 bases, J shed 4 bases, and the junction held 7 bases outside the gene matches. CDR3 loop: CASSPRGFSETQYF. Here the CDR3 DNA reads TGTGCCAGCAGCCCCAGGGGGTTTTCAGAGACCCAGTACTTC.

Only a few counts were recorded for this clone. The chain carries TRBV29-1 and TRBJ2-4; a possible D gene is TRBD2 (6 bases). The CDR3 has 14 residues. CDR1 is SQVTM and CDR2 is ANQGSEA in the germline V gene. Trimming cost V 4 bases and J 0 bases, with 10 bases left between them. CDR3 DNA sequence: TGCAGCGTTGTCTCGGGGGTAGCCAAAAACATTCAGTACTTC. It is translated as CSVVSGVAKNIQYF.

The V and J genes are TRBV7-9 and TRBJ2-1; the match to TRBD2 covers 10 bases. In germline, CDR1 is SEHNR, CDR2 FQNEAQ (reference sequence). The length of the CDR3 is 14 residues. V trimming: 4 bases; J trimming: 5 bases; junction bases outside the gene matches: 2. CDR3 bases: TGTGCCAGCAGCTCCGGGACTAGCGACAATGAGCAGTTCTTC. Translated, it gives CASSSGTSDNEQFF.

V gene TRBV7-3 combines with J gene TRBJ2-3; D is undetermined. The CDR3 extends over 13 amino acids. Germline CDR1 SGHTA, CDR2 FQGTGA. Trimming removed 5 bases from V and 2 bases from J, with 8 bases in between. The CDR3 loop reads CASSQESTDTQYF. CDR3 bases: TGTGCCAGCAGCCAGGAGTCCACAGATACGCAGTATTTT.

The chain recombines TRBV15 with TRBJ1-5, with D perhaps matching TRBD1 (6 bases). Germline V gene data show CDR1 as LNHNV and CDR2 as YYDKDF (reference sequence). The CDR3 covers 16 residues. V was trimmed by 4 bases and J by 6 bases, leaving 19 bases between them. CDR3 nucleotide sequence: TGTGCCACCAGCACCCTACCCTCAGGGGCCAGTCAGCCCCAGCATTTT. This encodes CATSTLPSGASQPQHF.

J is TRBJ1-2 and V is TRBV9; 9 positions agree with TRBD1. From germline, CDR1 is SGDLS and CDR2 YYNGEE. The CDR3 has 15 residues. Losses at the gene ends were 1 base for V and 6 bases for J; bases not matched to a gene: 7. The CDR3 reads CASSVTGTGTHGYTF. The CDR3 bases are TGTGCCAGCAGCGTAACCGGGACAGGGACACATGGCTACACCTTC.

On this clone: The identical CDR3 is also encoded by other nucleotide sequences in the sample. The rearrangement joins TRBV28 to TRBJ2-7, with D hard to call. Germline lookup yields CDR1 MDHEN and CDR2 SYDVKM. V was shortened by 5 bases and J by 4 bases, with 6 bases between the two germline ends. The CDR3 runs to 11 residues. The CDR3 DNA is TGTGCCAGCAGTCTGCGTTACGAGCAGTACTTC. Its protein is CASSLRYEQYF.

This clone occurred a few times. The genes are TRBV18 and TRBJ1-1, with D unclear. The CDR3 has 14 residues. V was cut by 3 bases and J by 3 bases, with 11 bases left in between. CDR1 KGHSH and CDR2 LQKENI come from the germline V gene. This CDR3 is CASSPVGRDTEAFF. The CDR3 region has the DNA TGTGCCAGCTCACCGGTGGGGAGGGACACTGAAGCTTTCTTT.

This clone was seen only once. The chain employs TRBV28 and TRBJ2-2; TRBD2 aligns across 9 bases. Trimming cost V 4 bases and J 3 bases; bases outside gene matches: 3. CDR3 size: 15 residues. The germline V gene has CDR1 MDHEN and CDR2 SYDVKM. CDR3: CASSSIAGDTGELFF. DNA of the CDR3: TGTGCCAGCAGTTCTATAGCGGGGGACACCGGGGAGCTGTTTTTT. Using reference TRBV28 and TRBJ2-2 for the parts outside the CDR3, the full variable domain is DVKVTQSSRYLVKRTGEKVFLECVQDMDHENMFWYRQDPGLGLRLIYFSYDVKMKEKGDIPEGYSVSREKKERFSLILESASTNQTSMYLCASSSIAGDTGELFFGEGSRLTVL.

The chain uses TRBV20-1 and TRBJ2-3; D not certain. Per germline, CDR1 DFQATT and CDR2 SNEGSKA (reference sequence). V was pared by 3 bases and J by 5 bases, with 6 bases between. There are 11 residues in the CDR3. CDR3 region: CSASLQDTQYF. CDR3 in DNA: TGCAGTGCTAGCCTCCAAGATACGCAGTATTTT.

J is TRBJ1-2 and V is TRBV20-1; D gene ambiguous. V was pared by 5 bases and J by 6 bases, with 7 bases between. CDR1 and CDR2 from the germline V gene are DFQATT and SNEGSKA (reference sequence). The CDR3 is made up of 10 amino acids. The CDR3 loop is CSARVDGYTF. CDR3 in DNA: TGCAGTGCTCGAGTAGATGGCTACACCTTC.